This TCR beta chain was identified during a study of T cell responses to AZD1222 COVID-19 vaccine. General study points: Two AZD1222 administrations were followed by greater Spike-specific TCR breadth and depth. Seropositivity was recorded at baseline in only a handful of AZD1222 recipients.

Produced via immunoSEQ multiplex PCR; TCRdb's table is partial and in-frame only. The sample comprises some 45,000 clones, less than 95% of which are singletons, and 37% rests with the top ten. A remark on this clone: What it binds is not known.

The ends were cut back, 5 bases at V and 5 bases at J, with 13 bases in the middle. Germline lookup yields CDR1 MNHNY and CDR2 SVGAGI (reference sequence). CDR3 length: 14 residues. The sample here was peripheral blood, taken 28 days after the second AZD1222 dose. This chain uses TRBV6-6 with TRBJ2-1, with D possibly being TRBD1 (7 bases). The TCR sequence derives from an adult who received the AZD1222 COVID-19 vaccine. CDR3 protein: CASSPPGGNNEQFF. The CDR3, as DNA: TGTGCCAGCAGTCCCCCAGGGGGGAACAATGAGCAGTTCTTC.